This TCR beta chain was profiled in a study of T-cell reconstitution after alpha-beta-depleted transplantation in children. This clonotype was seen more than once but under ten times. V was trimmed by 4 bases and J by 5 bases, leaving 18 bases between them. Germline loops: CDR1 SGHKS, CDR2 YYEKEE (reference sequence). CDR3 length: 15 amino acids. Unique molecular identifiers were used in preparing the TCRbeta library. TCRdb called the PCR reads again in MiXCR, with one record for every CDR3 protein. The table lists 530,000 or so distinct CDR3 sequences, 20% to 30% of them singletons. The rearrangement uses TRBV5-5 and TRBJ2-5, with D tentatively TRBD1 or TRBD2 (5 bases each). Sequencing used PBMCs, obtained before TCRalphabeta/CD19-depleted stem cell transplant. The TCR comes from a boy younger than two with Wiskott-Aldrich syndrome, due to receive a stem cell transplant. CDR3 region: CASSPWDPSKETQYF. The CDR3 DNA follows: TGTGCCAGCAGCCCATGGGACCCGTCCAAGGAGACCCAGTACTTC.